The rows below give T cell receptor beta chains drawn from one sample of a study of cytomegalovirus exposure and HLA in healthy donors. The data were produced by immunoSEQ multiplex PCR, yet TCRdb's version contains in-frame clones alone and is incomplete. The sample holds around 190,000 clones, roughly 74% seen once. Sequenced input: PBMCs. These receptors all stem from a woman in her thirties in good health and CMV-seropositive. The CDR3 runs from the conserved cysteine through the conserved F or W. Each record gives: V gene, clone size, D gene, J gene, CDR3 protein, CDR3 DNA. D genes are given only for firm matches. Clone size appears in some rows only: once, few, many, or a class for an expanded clone.

v_gene: TRBV13
abundance: once
d_gene: .
j_gene: TRBJ2-2
CDR3aa: CASRRQTNTGELFF
CDR3nt: TGTGCCAGCAGGAGACAAACGAACACCGGGGAGCTGTTTTTT

v_gene: TRBV27
abundance: .
d_gene: TRBD1
j_gene: TRBJ2-1
CDR3aa: CASSPYLGQGVNEQFF
CDR3nt: TGTGCCAGCAGTCCCTACCTCGGACAGGGTGTCAATGAGCAGTTCTTC

v_gene: TRBV10-3
abundance: .
d_gene: .
j_gene: TRBJ1-5
CDR3aa: CAISEAGARSNQPQHF
CDR3nt: TGTGCCATCAGTGAGGCGGGGGCTAGGAGCAACCAGCCCCAGCATTTT

v_gene: TRBV7-2
abundance: .
d_gene: .
j_gene: TRBJ1-6
CDR3aa: CASSLDPGWNSPLHF
CDR3nt: TGTGCCAGCAGCTTAGACCCAGGGTGGAATTCACCCCTCCACTTT

v_gene: TRBV6-6
abundance: .
d_gene: .
j_gene: TRBJ1-3
CDR3aa: CASSPLTGSGNTIYF
CDR3nt: TGTGCCAGCAGTCCCCTAACAGGGTCTGGAAACACCATATATTTT

v_gene: TRBV9
abundance: .
d_gene: TRBD2
j_gene: TRBJ2-4
CDR3aa: CASSAGLAGTKNIQYF
CDR3nt: TGTGCCAGCAGCGCAGGACTAGCGGGAACCAAAAACATTCAGTACTTC

v_gene: TRBV21-1
abundance: once
d_gene: .
j_gene: TRBJ2-5
CDR3aa: CANTTGEAETQYF
CDR3nt: TGTGCCAACACTACAGGGGAGGCTGAGACCCAGTACTTC

v_gene: TRBV7-2
abundance: .
d_gene: TRBD2
j_gene: TRBJ2-7
CDR3aa: CASSLLRVAGGQQYF
CDR3nt: TGTGCCAGCAGCTTGTTGAGGGTAGCGGGAGGGCAGCAGTACTTC

v_gene: TRBV4-1
abundance: .
d_gene: TRBD2
j_gene: TRBJ2-1
CDR3aa: CASSQGRGEQFF
CDR3nt: TGCGCCAGCAGCCAGGGGAGGGGAGAGCAGTTCTTC

v_gene: TRBV28
abundance: .
d_gene: .
j_gene: TRBJ2-7
CDR3aa: CASSFPGGEQYF
CDR3nt: TGTGCCAGCAGTTTCCCAGGAGGCGAGCAGTACTTC

v_gene: TRBV6-5
abundance: once
d_gene: TRBD2
j_gene: TRBJ2-1
CDR3aa: CASSWGGPVNEQFF
CDR3nt: TGTGCCAGCAGCTGGGGAGGGCCGGTAAATGAGCAGTTCTTC

v_gene: TRBV2
abundance: .
d_gene: TRBD1
j_gene: TRBJ2-2
CDR3aa: CASSGQGESGELFF
CDR3nt: TGTGCCAGCAGTGGACAGGGAGAATCAGGGGAGCTGTTTTTT

v_gene: TRBV4-2
abundance: .
d_gene: .
j_gene: TRBJ2-5
CDR3aa: CTSSQEGRGTLEKTQYF
CDR3nt: TGTACCAGCAGCCAAGAAGGTAGGGGCACCCTGGAAAAGACCCAGTACTTC

v_gene: TRBV6-5
abundance: .
d_gene: .
j_gene: TRBJ1-5
CDR3aa: CASSSGVNQPQHF
CDR3nt: TGTGCCAGCAGCTCAGGGGTGAACCAGCCCCAGCATTTT

v_gene: TRBV9
abundance: once
d_gene: .
j_gene: TRBJ2-2
CDR3aa: CASSLVRGEAGGELFF
CDR3nt: TGTGCCAGCAGCCTAGTCAGGGGGGAAGCGGGCGGGGAGCTGTTTTTT

v_gene: TRBV4-1
abundance: .
d_gene: TRBD2
j_gene: TRBJ2-1
CDR3aa: CASSQDHLRASGRYEQFF
CDR3nt: TGCGCCAGCAGCCAAGATCATCTGAGGGCTAGCGGGAGGTATGAGCAGTTCTTC